The 3 T cell receptor beta chains below were found in one sample sequenced in a study of human T cells and chemical hapten exposure (dated by TCRdb to 2020 to 2023). To prepare the library, RACE was applied. The data were produced on a NextSeq 500. TCRdb reanalyzed the raw reads on its own, using fastp at Q25 for trimming and MiXCR for clone calling, and kept in-frame beta chains. All rows with the same CDR3 protein become a single entry with the most common DNA and genes. In this sample the table shows just under 350,000 distinct CDR3 sequences, around 6.9% of which occur a single time. The ten largest clones represent 8.4% of the sample. What the time point label conveys for this sample: patch test 1, 2 weeks after DPC sensitization. The treatment or condition label corresponds to: therapeutic diphenylcyclopropenone sensitization with weekly scalp DPC. The sample in question was whole blood, obtained in connection with sensitization to the hapten diphenylcyclopropenone (DPC). The receptors come from a woman between 18 and 29 years old with alopecia areata. Some clones in this sample may be carry-over from other donors' samples.

The chain carries TRBV5-5 and TRBJ1-3; 10 nucleotides align to TRBD1. This CDR3 has 16 amino acids. The V segment lost 0 bases and the J segment 2 bases; nucleotides outside the gene matches: 2. Looked up from germline, CDR1 is SGHKS and CDR2 is YYEKEE (reference sequence). Here the CDR3 reads CASSLAGTGAGNTIYF. DNA of the CDR3: TGTGCCAGCAGCTTGGCCGGGACAGGGGCTGGAAACACCATATATTTT.

The sample holds a few counts of this clonotype. The genes are TRBV2 and TRBJ2-3, with unresolved D. Between the trimmed V and J ends, which lost 10 bases and 0 bases, there was a span of 14 bases. Germline V lookup: CDR1 SNHLY, CDR2 FYNNEI. The CDR3 loop spans 14 amino acids. The CDR3 DNA reads as TGTGCCACCGCCCGTGGTCCCAGCACAGATACGCAGTATTTT. Amino acid sequence: CATARGPSTDTQYF.

The chain combines TRBV20-1 with TRBJ1-4; D gene unclear. Trimming shortened V by 3 bases and J by 4 bases, and 9 bases separated the two germline ends. CDR1 DFQATT and CDR2 SNEGSKA come from the germline V gene (reference sequence). CDR3 length equals 13 residues. The CDR3 sequence: CSARTPDNEKLFF. The CDR3 DNA is TGCAGTGCTAGGACTCCAGATAATGAAAAACTGTTTTTT.